This T cell receptor beta chain was documented in a study of blood T cell repertoires in COVID-19 (dated by TCRdb to between 2020 and 2021). Background on the whole study: Samples covering the acute and convalescent phases of COVID-19 were provided by collaborators in the United States, Italy and Spain. The repertoires were made available in a free public database intended to serve as a resource for research on the immune response to SARS-CoV-2. The samples were drawn from two sources: the first 160 participants of the ongoing ImmuneRACE study, and fewer than 1,500 subjects contributed by 6 global collaborators. The prospective study material was composed of cDNA or gDNA derived from T cells, B-cell-depleted T cells, or PBMCs. Subjects who had been exposed to COVID-19, were actively infected with it, or had recovered from it provided the deeply sampled blood TCRbeta repertoires that made up the dataset. Where available, HLA class I and class II types were taken from metadata supplied by the sample provider and were not determined by assay-based typing. A de-identified subject ID, COVID-19 status, age in years and sex were almost always included in the sample metadata. General conclusions and limits of the study: The quantity of clinical and demographic metadata differed by source and by participant and was supplied without curation.

Enrolling through a virtual design, the prospective study's participants ranged in age from roughly 18 to 89 years and lived across about two dozen United States geographic areas. Cohort assignment in the prospective study relied on participant-reported clinical history from a screening survey and a study questionnaire. Recovered participants in ImmuneRACE Cohort 3 were defined by two consecutive negative NP/OP PCR tests, clearance by a healthcare professional, or resolution of symptoms. Mobile phlebotomists in the prospective study collected whole blood, serum and a nasopharyngeal or oropharyngeal swab from every participant. Prospective study participants could optionally give additional blood draws and questionnaires over a 2-month period. Before DNA extraction, blood samples from the prospective study were shipped at room temperature or frozen. As concerns this clone: Its specific antigen is unknown. No clone much larger than this one lies a single base away; base qualities are absent.

The immunoSEQ Assay, a bias-controlled multiplex PCR, was used to amplify TCRbeta CDR3 regions from genomic DNA. The paper's data handling went like this. Within the assay, amplification of reference gene primers was used to estimate how many nucleated cells each sample contained. To quantify the absolute abundance of each unique TCRbeta CDR3 rearrangement, sequence reads were collapsed and filtered. For each sample, productive Simpson clonality was calculated by taking the square root of Simpson's diversity index across productive rearrangements. Drawn from immuneACCESS, this table holds only the in-frame rearrangements with V and J called that TCRdb kept. Clones are partly lost; checked studies trace under half to an unresolved V gene and leave the rest unexplained. The V and J calls and clone size come from that table; D and trimming were worked out from the DNA. This sample has approximately 200,000 clones in its table, and about 85% of those were observed once. The ten largest clonotypes hold approximately 19% of the sample.

The CDR3 has 13 amino acids, counting the end cysteine and phenylalanine. Of the read, only the CDR3 DNA is kept; its 39 bases are in frame from base 1. Sequences KGHSH (CDR1) and LQKENI (CDR2) are obtained from the germline V gene. The germline ends are 9 bases apart after V is trimmed by 3 bases and J by 6 bases. The chain joins TRBV18 to TRBJ2-1; TRBD2 might be the D gene, on 5 matching bases. This TCR derives from a middle-aged man who had recovered from COVID-19. The sequencing input was PBMCs or T cells enriched from blood (not recorded which). The nucleotide sequence reads as follows: TGTGCCAGCTCACCTCCTAGCTTCAATGAGCAGTTCTTC. This gives the protein CASSPPSFNEQFF.